Listed here are 23 T cell receptor beta chains from one sample, sequenced in a study of regulatory and conventional T cells in RAG deficiency. Genomic DNA came from blood conventional CD4+ T cells gated CD25-low CD127-high. Only in-frame clones appear in the TCRdb table, and some are missing; sequencing was by immunoSEQ multiplex PCR. Here the sample spans 13,000 or so clones, approximately 93% being singletons. Another study also made use of these data, one on regulatory T cells. That investigation notes: Primers: 52 TRBV forward and 13 TRBJ reverse.

Sequenced input: CD4+ effector T cells sorted from blood. These receptors were taken from a human donor in good health.

This chain connects TRBV30 to TRBJ1-1; D possibly corresponds to TRBD1 (6 bases). Germline loops: CDR1 GTSNPN, CDR2 SVGIG (reference sequence). The V and J ends lost 2 bases and 5 bases respectively, with 21 bases between them. This CDR3 has 16 amino acids. Here the CDR3 DNA reads TGTGCCTGGAGTTCTCCGGGACAACCTGAGAGAACTGAAGCTTTCTTT. Translation gives CAWSSPGQPERTEAFF.

This chain joins TRBV18 and TRBJ2-2, with a tentative D call TRBD1 (6 bases). This CDR3 contains 15 residues. The germline gives CDR1 KGHSH, CDR2 LQKENI. With 4 bases removed from V and 3 bases from J, the gap between germline ends came to 12 bases. Here the CDR3 reads CASSLSRGDTGELFF. CDR3 DNA: TGTGCCAGCTCACTCTCCAGGGGAGACACCGGGGAGCTGTTTTTT. Full variable domain (remainder filled in from reference TRBV18 and TRBJ2-2): NAGVMQNPRHLVRRRGQEARLRCSPMKGHSHVYWYRQLPEEGLKFMVYLQKENIIDESGMPKERFSAEFPKEGPSILRIQQVVRGDSAAYFCASSLSRGDTGELFFGEGSRLTVL.

The chain carries TRBV2 and TRBJ1-5; 8 nucleotides align to TRBD1. Germline lookup yields CDR1 SNHLY and CDR2 FYNNEI. The CDR3 totals 13 residues. Trimming at V came to 8 bases and at J to 6 bases, leaving 6 bases not matched to a gene. This CDR3 reads CASQGAGSQPQHF. In DNA form, the CDR3 reads TGTGCCAGCCAGGGGGCGGGGAGTCAGCCCCAGCATTTT.

The chain couples TRBV9 to TRBJ2-7, with D possibly being TRBD2 (5 bases). The germline CDR1 and CDR2 sequences are SGDLS and YYNGEE. Trimming shortened V by 0 bases and J by 6 bases, and 10 bases separated the two germline ends. CDR3 size: 13 residues. In nucleotides, the CDR3 is TGTGCCAGCAGCGTAGAAGGAGGCCGCGAGCAGTACTTC. As protein: CASSVEGGREQYF.

This chain uses TRBV11-3 with TRBJ2-1, with 11 nucleotides matching TRBD2. Trimming at V came to 2 bases and at J to 5 bases, leaving 5 bases not matched to a gene. The CDR3 length is 16 residues. Germline-derived CDR1 and CDR2 are SGHNT and YENEEA. The CDR3 here is CASSLNLAGGHNEQFF. CDR3 DNA: TGTGCCAGCAGCTTAAATCTAGCGGGAGGACACAATGAGCAGTTCTTC.

The rearrangement links TRBV6-6 to TRBJ1-6; no definite D call. The CDR3 has 16 residues. V was trimmed by 1 base and J by 0 bases, leaving 7 bases between them. Germline CDR1 and CDR2: MNHNY and SVGAGI (reference sequence). This CDR3 is CASSYLESSYNSPLHF. The CDR3 DNA is TGTGCCAGCAGTTACTTAGAGAGCTCCTATAATTCACCCCTCCACTTT.

The genes are TRBV9 and TRBJ1-4; no clear D gene. V lost 3 bases to trimming and J lost 0 bases, with 12 bases between them. CDR3 size: 16 residues. The germline V gene encodes CDR1 SGDLS and CDR2 YYNGEE. In DNA form, the CDR3 reads TGTGCCAGCAGCGATACTCCGGGTACAACTAATGAAAAACTGTTTTTT. It encodes CASSDTPGTTNEKLFF.

This chain uses TRBV5-1 with TRBJ2-1; TRBD2 is a possible D gene (6 bases). V was shortened by 8 bases and J by 7 bases, with 19 bases between the two germline ends. This CDR3 has 14 residues. Germline V gene lookup returns CDR1 SGHRS and CDR2 YFSETQ. In DNA, the CDR3 is TGCGCCAGTAGGACCGGGAGCCTCGAGAATGAGCAGTTCTTC. This sequence encodes CASRTGSLENEQFF.

This clone was observed a single time. The junction differs from germline at one of its ends, possibly a read error. The chain recombines TRBV5-4 with TRBJ1-2; D remains unclear. Per germline, CDR1 SGHNT and CDR2 YYREEE (reference sequence). This CDR3 has 11 residues. The DNA of the CDR3 is TGTGCCAGCAGCTTGGCTACCCAGGTTTCCTTC. Its protein product is CASSLATQVSF.

The CDR3 DNA sequence: TGTGCCAGCAGCCCCAAGGACAGGGACTCTGGAAACACCATATATTTT. This gives the protein CASSPKDRDSGNTIYF. The chain has TRBV9 and TRBJ1-3, with 8 bases fitting TRBD1. J lost 0 bases, V lost 4 bases, and 6 bases had no gene match. This CDR3 is 16 amino acids long. Per the germline V gene, CDR1 is SGDLS and CDR2 is YYNGEE.

This clone was counted only a few times. The chain carries TRBV19 and TRBJ1-2; 8 bases line up with TRBD1. The CDR3 spans 19 residues. Germline V gene sequence: CDR1 LNHDA, CDR2 SQIVND (reference sequence). Trimming at V came to 0 bases and at J to 6 bases, leaving 18 bases not matched to a gene. The CDR3 region is CASSIDRLQGAILTHGYTF. DNA of the CDR3: TGTGCCAGTAGTATAGATCGATTGCAGGGGGCGATCCTGACGCATGGCTACACCTTC.

The genes are TRBV5-1 and TRBJ1-2, with 11 nucleotides matching TRBD1. This CDR3 is built from 16 residues. Trimming took 2 bases from V and 6 from J; bases not matched to a gene: 9. The germline V gene has CDR1 SGHRS and CDR2 YFSETQ. The DNA of the CDR3 is TGCGCCAGCAGCTTCGGCGTGGGACAGGGGGGCGATGGCTACACCTTC. The encoded protein is CASSFGVGQGGDGYTF.

This clone was seen a handful of times. This rearrangement joins TRBV7-6 to TRBJ2-1; D possibly corresponds to TRBD2 (5 bases). Trimming left V 3 bases short and J 10 bases short, with 13 bases between. This CDR3 region has 13 residues. Germline V CDR1 and CDR2: SGHVS, FNYEAQ. CDR3 nucleotide sequence: TGTGCCAGCAGCTTGGACTTGTCAAGCGAGCAGTTCTTC. As protein: CASSLDLSSEQFF.

The genes are TRBV5-1 and TRBJ2-2; D assignment may be TRBD1 or TRBD2 (5 bases each). The V gene lost 4 bases and the J gene lost 7 bases, with 17 bases spanning the gap. CDR3 size: 15 residues. CDR1 and CDR2 (germline): SGHRS, YFSETQ. The CDR3: CASSPDQGDNGELFF. In nucleotides, the CDR3 is TGCGCCAGCAGCCCGGACCAGGGAGACAACGGGGAGCTGTTTTTT. Variable domain in full (rest from reference TRBV5-1 and TRBJ2-2): KAGVTQTPRYLIKTRGQQVTLSCSPISGHRSVSWYQQTPGQGLQFLFEYFSETQRNKGNFPGRFSGRQFSNSRSEMNVSTLELGDSALYLCASSPDQGDNGELFFGEGSRLTVL.

The chain carries TRBV6-1 and TRBJ1-4; 10 nucleotides agree with TRBD1. Germline values: CDR1 MNHNS, CDR2 SASEGT. Trimming took 0 bases from V and 6 from J; bases not matched to a gene: 1. This CDR3 has 15 amino acids. CDR3 sequence: CASSEAGTGDEKLFF. CDR3 nucleotides: TGTGCCAGCAGTGAAGCCGGGACAGGGGATGAAAAACTGTTTTTT.

The CDR3 DNA reads TGCGCCAGCGCAGTGGGGGAAGGGATTCAGCCCCAGCATTTT. Protein sequence: CASAVGEGIQPQHF. V and J are TRBV10-2 and TRBJ1-5; TRBD1 is a possible D gene (5 bases). With 8 bases removed from V and 6 bases from J, the gap between germline ends came to 17 bases. CDR1 and CDR2 from the germline V gene are WSHSY and SAAADI. This CDR3 contains 14 residues.

This clone was seen only a few times. The chain couples TRBV18 to TRBJ2-7; 8 bases line up with TRBD1. J gave up 5 bases and V 3 bases, and 6 bases lay outside the gene matches. The CDR3 covers 14 residues. Germline V gene data show CDR1 as KGHSH and CDR2 as LQKENI. The CDR3 here is CASSPWTGSDEQYF. The CDR3 region has the DNA TGTGCCAGCTCACCTTGGACAGGGAGCGACGAGCAGTACTTC.

This chain uses TRBV5-1 with TRBJ1-2; D unclear. This CDR3 is built from 13 residues. Germline V gene lookup returns CDR1 SGHRS and CDR2 YFSETQ. With 0 bases removed from V and 7 bases from J, the gap between germline ends came to 10 bases. The CDR3 coding sequence is TGCGCCAGCAGCTTGGAAGGGAACGGTGGCTACACCTTC. It specifies CASSLEGNGGYTF.

The chain joins TRBV7-9 to TRBJ1-6, with D possibly TRBD1 on 6 matching bases. This CDR3 contains 15 residues. The V gene lost 5 bases and the J gene lost 0 bases, with 8 bases spanning the gap. The germline CDR1 and CDR2 sequences are SEHNR and FQNEAQ (reference sequence). The CDR3 DNA sequence: TGTGCCAGCAGCGAACAGGGCTCCTATAATTCACCCCTCCACTTT. Translated: CASSEQGSYNSPLHF.

The CDR3 DNA follows: TGTGCCAGCATAGCAGGCAAAACACCAAATCAGCCCCAGCATTTT. This gives the protein CASIAGKTPNQPQHF. The J gene is TRBJ1-5, the V gene TRBV28; D gene unclear. Germline CDR1 MDHEN, CDR2 SYDVKM. Between the trimmed V and J ends, which lost 7 bases and 4 bases, there was a span of 17 bases. The CDR3 totals 15 residues.

The chain is built from TRBV19 and TRBJ2-1; possible D gene TRBD1, 6 bases. Germline CDR1 LNHDA, CDR2 SQIVND (reference sequence). With 6 bases removed from V and 3 bases from J, the gap between germline ends came to 12 bases. The CDR3 loop spans 14 amino acids. This CDR3 is CASSEDRNYNEQFF. The DNA of the CDR3 is TGTGCCAGTAGCGAGGACAGAAACTACAATGAGCAGTTCTTC. Using reference TRBV19 and TRBJ2-1 for the parts outside the CDR3, the full variable domain is DGGITQSPKYLFRKEGQNVTLSCEQNLNHDAMYWYRQDPGQGLRLIYYSQIVNDFQKGDIAEGYSVSREKKESFPLTVTSAQKNPTAFYLCASSEDRNYNEQFFGPGTRLTVL.

CDR3 sequence (DNA): TGTGCCAGCAGCAGACGGGACCCAAGCTCCTACGAGCAGTACTTC. The encoded protein is CASSRRDPSSYEQYF. The chain has TRBV7-9 and TRBJ2-7, with D tentatively TRBD1 or TRBD2 (5 bases each). Germline lookup yields CDR1 SEHNR and CDR2 FQNEAQ (reference sequence). The CDR3 spans 15 residues. Deletions cut 5 bases from V and 0 bases from J, with 14 bases between.

The chain carries TRBV6-5 and TRBJ1-5, with a possible D match to TRBD1 (5 bases). Germline V gives CDR1 MNHEY, CDR2 SVGAGI. CDR3 length equals 13 residues. V lost 6 bases to trimming and J lost 4 bases, with 10 bases between them. Written as DNA, the CDR3 is TGTGCCAGCAGCCGCGGGGGTAATCAGCCCCAGCATTTT. It yields the protein CASSRGGNQPQHF.